The clone carrying this TCR beta chain showed up many times. This entry comes from a study of T cells in Graves' hyperthyroidism and ophthalmopathy. Researchers amplified the TCR beta CDR3 regions from RNA transcripts. A set of HTBI primers served as the primers for a first-round RT-PCR of the TCR CDR3. One entry per CDR3 protein results from TCRdb running MiXCR on the multiplex PCR reads. The profile shows about 380,000 distinct CDR3 sequences, about a fifth of them singletons. The CDR3 consists of 15 residues. V dropped 2 bases and J dropped 6; count of bases not matched to a gene: 5. Germline loops: CDR1 SGHKS, CDR2 YYEKEE (reference sequence).

The specimen sequenced was blood. The chain is built from TRBV5-5 and TRBJ1-6, with 7 positions matching TRBD1. The receptor was derived from a man aged 18-30 years with Graves' ophthalmopathy. The DNA of the CDR3 is TGTGCCAGCAGCTTCGGGGCAGGGGGTAATTCACCCCTCCACTTT. This codes for CASSFGAGGNSPLHF. Complete variable domain (other parts from reference TRBV5-5 and TRBJ1-6): DAGVTQSPTHLIKTRGQQVTLRCSPISGHKSVSWYQQVLGQGPQFIFQYYEKEERGRGNFPDRFSARQFPNYSSELNVNALLLGDSALYLCASSFGAGGNSPLHFGNGTRLTVT.